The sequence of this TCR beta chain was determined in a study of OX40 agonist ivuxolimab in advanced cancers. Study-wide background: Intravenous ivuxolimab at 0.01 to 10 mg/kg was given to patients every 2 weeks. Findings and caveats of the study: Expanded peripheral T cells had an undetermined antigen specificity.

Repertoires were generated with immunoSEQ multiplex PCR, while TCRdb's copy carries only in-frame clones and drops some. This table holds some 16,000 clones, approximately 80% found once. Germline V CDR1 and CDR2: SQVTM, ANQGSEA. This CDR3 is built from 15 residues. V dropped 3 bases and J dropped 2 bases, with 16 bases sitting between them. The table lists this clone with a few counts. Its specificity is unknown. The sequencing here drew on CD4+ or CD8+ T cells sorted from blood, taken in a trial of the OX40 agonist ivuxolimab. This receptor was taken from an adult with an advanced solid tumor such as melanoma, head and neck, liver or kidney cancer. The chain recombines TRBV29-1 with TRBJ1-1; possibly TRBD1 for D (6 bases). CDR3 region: CSVEGGLDSNTEAFF. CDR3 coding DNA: TGCAGCGTTGAGGGGGGACTGGACAGTAACACTGAAGCTTTCTTT.